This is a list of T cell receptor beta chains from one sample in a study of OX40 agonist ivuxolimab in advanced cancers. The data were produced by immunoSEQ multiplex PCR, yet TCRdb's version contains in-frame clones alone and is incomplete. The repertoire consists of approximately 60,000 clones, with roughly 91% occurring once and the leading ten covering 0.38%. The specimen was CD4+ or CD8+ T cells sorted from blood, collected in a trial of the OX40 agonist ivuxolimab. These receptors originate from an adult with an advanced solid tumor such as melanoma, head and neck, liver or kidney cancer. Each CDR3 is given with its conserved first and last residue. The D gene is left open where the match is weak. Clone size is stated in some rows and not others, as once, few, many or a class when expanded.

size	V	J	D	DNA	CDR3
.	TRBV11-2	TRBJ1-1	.	TGTGCCAGCAGCTTAGCGTCAGGTACGATTGAAGCTTTCTTT	CASSLASGTIEAFF
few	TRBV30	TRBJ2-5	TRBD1	TGTGCCTGGGGGGGACAGGGCGGGACCCAGTACTTC	CAWGGQGGTQYF
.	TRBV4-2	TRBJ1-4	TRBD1	TGTGCCAGCAGCCAGCTTCTGGACAGGGATTGTTTTTTT	CASSQLLDRDCFF
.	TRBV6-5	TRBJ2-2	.	TGTGCCAGCAGTCCCAGGGGTTACACCGGGGAGCTGTTTTTT	CASSPRGYTGELFF
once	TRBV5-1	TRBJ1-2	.	TGCGCCAGCAGCTTGGATCCCGGTCGGTTTAGCTACACCTTC	CASSLDPGRFSYTF
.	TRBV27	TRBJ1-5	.	TGTGCCAGCAGTTCAGGGGCGCTCGGTGGGAGCAATCAGCCCCAGCATTTT	CASSSGALGGSNQPQHF
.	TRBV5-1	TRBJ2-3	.	TGCGCCAGCAGCGCGGCCGACAGGTCTAGCACAGATACGCAGTATTTT	CASSAADRSSTDTQYF
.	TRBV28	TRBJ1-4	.	TGTGCCAGCAGTTTCGGGACGGTGGGGCCAAATGAAAAACTGTTTTTT	CASSFGTVGPNEKLFF
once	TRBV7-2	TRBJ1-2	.	TGTGCCAGCAGCTTACAGGGGATCCCCTATGGCTACACCTTC	CASSLQGIPYGYTF
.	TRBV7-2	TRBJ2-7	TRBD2	TGTGCCAGCAGCACCGCTAGCGGGGGGGCCTACGAGCAGTACTTC	CASSTASGGAYEQYF
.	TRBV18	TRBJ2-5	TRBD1	TGTGCCAGCTCACCGAACAGGGGTTCGGTAGAGACCCAGTACTTC	CASSPNRGSVETQYF
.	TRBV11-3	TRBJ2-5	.	TGTGCCAGCAGCTTAGGGCTCCAAGGAGAGACCCAGTACTTC	CASSLGLQGETQYF
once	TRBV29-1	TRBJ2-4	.	TGCAGCGTTGCTGGCCCGGCGGCCAGAAACATTCAGTACTTC	CSVAGPAARNIQYF
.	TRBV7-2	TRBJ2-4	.	TGTGCCAGCAGCTTAGCGCACAGTATAGCCAAAAACATTCAGTACTTC	CASSLAHSIAKNIQYF
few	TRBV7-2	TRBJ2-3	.	TGTGCCAGCAGCTTATCGACTCAAATCACAGATACGCAGTATTTT	CASSLSTQITDTQYF
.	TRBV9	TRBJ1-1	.	TGTGCCAGCAGCGGAGTGAACACTGAAGCTTTCTTT	CASSGVNTEAFF
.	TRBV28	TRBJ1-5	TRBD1	TGTGCCAGCAGTTTAGGGGGGACAGCTTATCAGCCCCAGCATTTT	CASSLGGTAYQPQHF
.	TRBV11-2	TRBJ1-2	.	TGTGCCAGCAGCTTAGGGGCTTGGGGAGGCAGGGAGGATTCTGGCTACACCTTC	CASSLGAWGGREDSGYTF
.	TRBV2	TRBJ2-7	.	TGTGCCAGCAGTTGGCACGTCTACGAGCAGTACTTC	CASSWHVYEQYF
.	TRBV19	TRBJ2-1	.	TGTGCCAGTAGTACACAGGGACCGAACAATGAGCAGTTCTTC	CASSTQGPNNEQFF
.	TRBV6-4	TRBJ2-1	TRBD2	TGTGCCAGCAGTGGCGCGGGGGGTGTGGCAAATGAGCAGTTCTTC	CASSGAGGVANEQFF
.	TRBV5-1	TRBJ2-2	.	TGCGCCAGCAGCCTCGAGGGGGGTGGCACCGGGGAGCTGTTTTTT	CASSLEGGGTGELFF
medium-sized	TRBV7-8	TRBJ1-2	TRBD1	TGTGCCAGCAGCGTACCGGGACAGGGGCATGGGAATGGCTACACCTTC	CASSVPGQGHGNGYTF
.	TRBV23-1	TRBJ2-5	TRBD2	TGCGCCAGCAGTCAGGCGGAAAGACTAGCGGGGTGGGAGACCCGGTACTTC	CASSQAERLAGWETRYF
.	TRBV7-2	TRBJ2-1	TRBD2	TGTGCCAGCAGCTTAGCTTCAGCTAGCGGGACATACAATGAGCAGTTCTTC	CASSLASASGTYNEQFF
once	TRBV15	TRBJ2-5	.	TGTGCCACCAGCAGAGACAGGGGCCAAGAGACCCAGTACTTC	CATSRDRGQETQYF
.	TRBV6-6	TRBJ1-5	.	TGTGCCAGCACTAAACCCGGGTATAGCAATCAGCCCCAGCATTTT	CASTKPGYSNQPQHF
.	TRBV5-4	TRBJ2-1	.	TGTGCCAGCAGCTGGGGAGGCCGGGGCCGAAACAATGAGCAGTTCTTC	CASSWGGRGRNNEQFF
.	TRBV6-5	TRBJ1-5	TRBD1	TGTGCCAGCGGCGGACAGGGGAGGCATCAGCCCCAGCATTTT	CASGGQGRHQPQHF
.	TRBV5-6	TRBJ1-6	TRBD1	TGTGCCAGCAGCGGCCCCTCGGGACAGCAATATGATCCCCTCCACTTT	CASSGPSGQQYDPLHF
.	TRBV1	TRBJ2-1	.	TGCACCAGCAGCCAAGGGACGACTATTTTAAATGAGCAGTTCTTC	CTSSQGTTILNEQFF